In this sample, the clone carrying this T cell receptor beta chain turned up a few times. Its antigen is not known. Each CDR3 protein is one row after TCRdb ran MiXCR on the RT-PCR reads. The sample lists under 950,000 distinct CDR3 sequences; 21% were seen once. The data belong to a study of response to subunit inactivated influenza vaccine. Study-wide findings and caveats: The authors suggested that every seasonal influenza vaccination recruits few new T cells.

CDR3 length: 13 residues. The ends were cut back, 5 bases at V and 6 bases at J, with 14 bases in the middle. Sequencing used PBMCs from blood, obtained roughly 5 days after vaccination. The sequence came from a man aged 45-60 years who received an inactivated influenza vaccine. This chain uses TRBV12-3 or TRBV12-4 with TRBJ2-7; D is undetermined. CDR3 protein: CASSPGSPSEQYF. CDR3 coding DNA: TGTGCCAGCAGTCCCGGGTCTCCCAGCGAGCAGTACTTC.